This entry lists 28 T cell receptor beta chains sequenced from one sample in a study of T cell changes during pregnancy in multiple sclerosis. The assay was immunoSEQ multiplex PCR, and TCRdb's table has in-frame clones only and misses some. The sample carries some 38,000 clones, around 87% recorded once. Sequenced here: CD4+ T cells from peripheral blood mononuclear cells, sampled in the second trimester of pregnancy. Receptors originate from a female donor with multiple sclerosis, enrolled in a pregnancy study.

In nucleotides, the CDR3 is TGTGCCAGCAGTGAAGCCCCGGGACAGGGAGCTGGCTACACCTTC. It encodes CASSEAPGQGAGYTF. The chain has TRBV2 and TRBJ1-2, with TRBD1 identical over 9 bases. CDR1 is SNHLY and CDR2 is FYNNEI in the germline V gene. The V segment lost 0 bases and the J segment 7 bases; nucleotides outside the gene matches: 6. There are 15 residues in the CDR3.

This sequence joins TRBV7-2 and TRBJ2-3, with 16 nucleotides matching TRBD2. V shed 5 bases and J 8 bases; nucleotides not matched to a gene: 13. The CDR3 sequence is 18 residues long. From germline, CDR1 is SGHTA and CDR2 FQGNSA. CDR3 protein: CASSPGTSGRAPSGTQYF. As DNA, the CDR3 is TGTGCCAGCAGCCCGGGGACTAGCGGGAGGGCCCCCAGTGGTACGCAGTATTTT.

This clone was recorded only once. The chain joins TRBV9 to TRBJ2-3; D is perhaps TRBD1 (7 bases). CDR3 length equals 16 residues. Germline CDR1 SGDLS, CDR2 YYNGEE. V gave up 5 bases and J gave up 2 bases, with 18 bases separating them. The CDR3 DNA follows: TGTGCCAGCAGTCTACGGGGCGGGACAGCCACAGATACGCAGTATTTT. Translated, it gives CASSLRGGTATDTQYF.

The chain has TRBV11-2 and TRBJ2-1; the match to TRBD2 covers 7 bases. The CDR3 is 17 amino acids. V was clipped by 5 bases and J by 0 bases; unmatched bases: 10. CDR1 is SGHAT, CDR2 FQNNGV, per germline. The CDR3 nucleotides read TGTGCCAGCAGCCGTCAGCATGGCGGGAGCTCCTACAATGAGCAGTTCTTC. This encodes CASSRQHGGSSYNEQFF.

This chain connects TRBV6-5 to TRBJ1-1; tentative D call: TRBD1 (6 bases). The V end lost 0 bases, the J end lost 0 bases, and 11 bases lay between the germline ends. The length of the CDR3 is 16 residues. The germline V gene has CDR1 MNHEY and CDR2 SVGAGI. For the CDR3, the DNA is TGTGCCAGCAGTTACTCCGGGGGGGCGCTGAACACTGAAGCTTTCTTT. Residues: CASSYSGGALNTEAFF.

This clone came up a few times. This chain links TRBV4-2 with TRBJ1-1; D unresolved. The V end lost 6 bases, the J end lost 0 bases, and 11 bases lay between the germline ends. CDR1 is LGHNA, CDR2 YNFKEQ, per germline. The CDR3 length is 14 residues. This chain's CDR3 is CASRLGEVNTEAFF. The CDR3, as DNA: TGTGCCAGCAGACTAGGAGAGGTGAACACTGAAGCTTTCTTT.

This clone was seen a handful of times. The rearrangement joins TRBV19 to TRBJ2-5; D might be TRBD2 (6 bases). Germline CDR1 is LNHDA and CDR2 is SQIVND (reference sequence). The CDR3 has 12 residues. V lost 5 bases to trimming and J lost 3 bases, with 7 bases between them. In DNA, the CDR3 is TGTGCCAGTAGTCCGGGGGAAGAGACCCAGTACTTC. Encoded protein: CASSPGEETQYF.

The V gene is TRBV2, the J gene TRBJ2-2; the match to TRBD2 covers 9 bases. There are 15 residues in the CDR3. J gave up 6 bases and V 5 bases, and 7 bases lay outside the gene matches. Germline V lookup: CDR1 SNHLY, CDR2 FYNNEI. CDR3 coding DNA: TGTGCCAGCAGTTTGGCTAGCGGGGATTCCGGGGAGCTGTTTTTT. Amino acid sequence: CASSLASGDSGELFF.

A note on this clone: Other DNA sequences from this sample encode an identical CDR3 as well. This sequence joins TRBV6-5 and TRBJ1-1; D gene uncertain. V shed 0 bases and J shed 1 base, with 6 bases lying between them. The germline gives CDR1 MNHEY, CDR2 SVGAGI. This CDR3 comprises 14 residues. The CDR3 DNA is TGTGCCAGCAGTTACTCGGGAGGGAACACTGAAGCTTTCTTT. Encoded protein: CASSYSGGNTEAFF.

CDR3 DNA sequence: TGTGCCAGTAGTGTCCAGCGTCAGCCCCAGCATTTT. It specifies CASSVQRQPQHF. This chain links TRBV19 with TRBJ1-5; D gene uncertain. The CDR3 totals 12 residues. Looked up from germline, CDR1 is LNHDA and CDR2 is SQIVND (reference sequence). Trimming left V 5 bases short and J 6 bases short, with 8 bases between.

The rearrangement links TRBV7-9 to TRBJ1-4; a weak D match, TRBD1 (6 bases). CDR1 is SEHNR, CDR2 FQNEAQ, per germline (reference sequence). This CDR3 is 14 amino acids long. V lost 2 bases to trimming and J lost 8 bases, with 12 bases between them. CDR3 amino acids: CASSLSGRGEKLFF. CDR3 nucleotide sequence: TGTGCCAGCAGCTTAAGCGGCAGGGGCGAAAAACTGTTTTTT.

This clone appeared a few times. The CDR3 loop reads CASSSGPGGVQPQHF. The CDR3 DNA reads TGTGCCAGTAGTTCTGGGCCAGGGGGCGTTCAGCCCCAGCATTTT. The chain has TRBV19 and TRBJ1-5; 8 nucleotides align to TRBD1. V lost 5 bases to trimming and J lost 6 bases; unmatched junction nucleotides: 9. The CDR3 is made up of 15 amino acids. Germline V gene lookup returns CDR1 LNHDA and CDR2 SQIVND (reference sequence).

This clone was detected only a few times. The chain carries TRBV5-5 and TRBJ1-2; D might be TRBD1 (5 bases). This CDR3 has 13 amino acids. Germline CDR1 reads SGHKS; CDR2 reads YYEKEE (reference sequence). The V end was cut by 0 bases, the J end by 2 bases, with 5 bases between. CDR3 bases: TGTGCCAGCAGCTTGGAGGGGAACTATGGCTACACCTTC. Its translation is CASSLEGNYGYTF. Filled out from reference TRBV5-5 and TRBJ1-2, the complete variable domain reads DAGVTQSPTHLIKTRGQQVTLRCSPISGHKSVSWYQQVLGQGPQFIFQYYEKEERGRGNFPDRFSARQFPNYSSELNVNALLLGDSALYLCASSLEGNYGYTFGSGTRLTVV.

This rearrangement joins TRBV5-6 to TRBJ2-5; 8 nucleotides match TRBD2. With 0 bases clipped from V and 4 bases from J, the junction kept 2 bases outside the gene matches. CDR1 is SGHDT and CDR2 is YYEEEE in the germline V gene. There are 14 residues in the CDR3. The CDR3 coding sequence is TGTGCCAGCAGCTTGGGACTAGCGATAGAGACCCAGTACTTC. Its protein product is CASSLGLAIETQYF.

The chain links TRBV11-3 to TRBJ2-7; TRBD1 agrees at 9 bases. The CDR3 length is 15 residues. Germline V gene sequence: CDR1 SGHNT, CDR2 YENEEA. V was pared by 2 bases and J by 5 bases, with 7 bases of the junction left unmatched. The CDR3 nucleotides are TGTGCCAGCAGCTTAACGACAGGGGGAATAAACGAGCAGTACTTC. Translating it yields CASSLTTGGINEQYF.

CDR3 sequence (DNA): TGTGCCAGTAGTATTCGCGGGACTAGACGCCACGAGCAGTACTTC. Protein product: CASSIRGTRRHEQYF. The genes are TRBV19 and TRBJ2-7; 8 bases are a match to TRBD2. Germline CDR1 is LNHDA and CDR2 is SQIVND (reference sequence). The CDR3 has 15 amino acids. V lost 3 bases, J lost 5 bases, and 9 bases stayed unmatched. The full variable domain, with the rest looked up from reference TRBV19 and TRBJ2-7, is DGGITQSPKYLFRKEGQNVTLSCEQNLNHDAMYWYRQDPGQGLRLIYYSQIVNDFQKGDIAEGYSVSREKKESFPLTVTSAQKNPTAFYLCASSIRGTRRHEQYFGPGTRLTVT.

This chain uses TRBV5-6 with TRBJ2-3, with 11 bases lining up with TRBD2. The CDR3 is 17 amino acids. The V and J ends lost 1 base and 4 bases, in that order; junction bases with no gene match: 8. Germline CDR1 and CDR2: SGHDT and YYEEEE. Here the CDR3 reads CASSLYLAGGPADTQYF. The CDR3 DNA is TGTGCCAGCAGCTTGTATTTAGCGGGAGGGCCGGCAGATACGCAGTATTTT.

The chain joins TRBV7-2 to TRBJ1-5; the D gene is possibly TRBD1 (5 bases). The CDR3 is made up of 15 amino acids. Between the trimmed V and J ends, which lost 5 bases and 0 bases, there was a span of 11 bases. Germline assignment: CDR1 SGHTA and CDR2 FQGNSA. CDR3 amino acids: CASSLTDISNQPQHF. The CDR3 nucleotides read TGTGCCAGCAGCCTAACGGACATTAGCAATCAGCCCCAGCATTTT.

V is TRBV5-4 and J is TRBJ2-1; 11 nucleotides line up with TRBD2. This CDR3 has 15 residues. Germline loops: CDR1 SGHNT, CDR2 YYREEE (reference sequence). The trim removed 4 bases at V and 8 bases at J, leaving 8 bases unmatched. This CDR3 is CASSLRLAGRHEQFF. Here the CDR3 DNA reads TGTGCCAGCAGCCTCCGACTAGCGGGAAGGCATGAGCAGTTCTTC.

V usage is TRBV28 and J usage is TRBJ1-2; 8 bases are a match to TRBD1. The length of the CDR3 is 13 residues. The V gene's germline CDR1 is MDHEN and CDR2 SYDVKM. The V and J ends lost 5 bases and 8 bases, in that order; junction bases with no gene match: 7. The CDR3: CASSLRTGTGYTF. DNA for the CDR3: TGTGCCAGCAGTCTCCGGACAGGGACGGGCTACACCTTC.

Only one count was recorded for this clone. The chain recombines TRBV19 with TRBJ1-2, with 8 bases that match TRBD1. Trimming at V came to 4 bases and at J to 7 bases, leaving 14 bases not matched to a gene. Germline-derived CDR1 and CDR2 are LNHDA and SQIVND (reference sequence). The CDR3 extends over 16 amino acids. CDR3 protein: CASSRIPGQASSGYTF. CDR3 sequence (DNA): TGTGCCAGTAGTAGAATCCCGGGACAGGCATCTTCTGGCTACACCTTC.

This CDR3 reads CATVPGGLGEQYF. In DNA, the CDR3 is TGTGCCACCGTCCCCGGGGGGCTCGGGGAGCAGTACTTC. The chain links TRBV7-9 to TRBJ2-7; TRBD2 might be the D (7 bases). V dropped 10 bases and J dropped 7 bases, with 20 bases sitting between them. This CDR3 has 13 residues. Germline loops: CDR1 SEHNR, CDR2 FQNEAQ (reference sequence).

V and J are TRBV27 and TRBJ2-1, with 16 bases identical to TRBD2. CDR3 size: 16 residues. The germline gives CDR1 MNHEY, CDR2 SMNVEV (reference sequence). Trimming at V came to 4 bases and at J to 10 bases, leaving 7 bases not matched to a gene. Here the CDR3 reads CASSYFQGLAGGEQFF. In nucleotides, the CDR3 is TGTGCCAGCAGTTACTTCCAGGGACTAGCGGGAGGGGAGCAGTTCTTC.

The table lists this clone with a count of one. The V call is TRBV2, the J call TRBJ2-5, with D possibly matching TRBD2 (6 bases). Germline assignment: CDR1 SNHLY and CDR2 FYNNEI. Between the trimmed V and J ends, which lost 7 bases and 4 bases, there was a span of 28 bases. The CDR3 consists of 18 residues. CDR3 bases: TGTGCCAGCACCCTCGGCGGGGCTAGCGTTGTTTCGTTAGAGACCCAGTACTTC. Its translation is CASTLGGASVVSLETQYF.

The chain recombines TRBV14 with TRBJ2-3, with 9 bases aligning to TRBD2. V shed 4 bases, J shed 3 bases, and the junction held 11 bases outside the gene matches. The CDR3 contains 17 residues. Germline values: CDR1 SGHDN, CDR2 FVKESK. This CDR3 is CASSPTGGGRATDTQYF. The CDR3 DNA reads as TGTGCCAGCAGCCCAACGGGCGGCGGGAGGGCTACAGATACGCAGTATTTT.

V and J are TRBV5-4 and TRBJ1-2; a weak D match, TRBD1 (5 bases). CDR3 size: 12 residues. Trimming pared 4 bases from V and 8 bases from J, leaving 12 bases between. The germline V gene encodes CDR1 SGHNT and CDR2 YYREEE (reference sequence). The CDR3 spells CASSPTGSGYTF. The CDR3 DNA reads TGTGCCAGCAGCCCAACAGGTTCCGGCTACACCTTC. The whole variable domain, filled in from reference TRBV5-4 and TRBJ1-2, reads ETGVTQSPTHLIKTRGQQVTLRCSSQSGHNTVSWYQQALGQGPQFIFQYYREEENGRGNFPPRFSGLQFPNYSSELNVNALELDDSALYLCASSPTGSGYTFGSGTRLTVV.

The chain has TRBV19 and TRBJ2-3, with 9 bases identical to TRBD1. Trimming removed 5 bases from V and 0 bases from J; junction bases left unmatched: 3. The germline gives CDR1 LNHDA, CDR2 SQIVND (reference sequence). CDR3 length equals 15 residues. Here the CDR3 reads CASSPGTGSTDTQYF. In DNA, the CDR3 is TGTGCCAGTAGTCCGGGGACAGGGAGCACAGATACGCAGTATTTT.

This clone was recorded once. This chain links TRBV11-3 with TRBJ2-7; tentative D call: TRBD2 (5 bases). The V end lost 3 bases, the J end lost 2 bases, and 14 bases lay between the germline ends. Germline V gene lookup returns CDR1 SGHNT and CDR2 YENEEA. The CDR3 spans 15 residues. The CDR3 loop is CASSLEETQTYEQYF. CDR3 in DNA: TGTGCCAGCAGCTTGGAGGAGACTCAAACCTACGAGCAGTACTTC.